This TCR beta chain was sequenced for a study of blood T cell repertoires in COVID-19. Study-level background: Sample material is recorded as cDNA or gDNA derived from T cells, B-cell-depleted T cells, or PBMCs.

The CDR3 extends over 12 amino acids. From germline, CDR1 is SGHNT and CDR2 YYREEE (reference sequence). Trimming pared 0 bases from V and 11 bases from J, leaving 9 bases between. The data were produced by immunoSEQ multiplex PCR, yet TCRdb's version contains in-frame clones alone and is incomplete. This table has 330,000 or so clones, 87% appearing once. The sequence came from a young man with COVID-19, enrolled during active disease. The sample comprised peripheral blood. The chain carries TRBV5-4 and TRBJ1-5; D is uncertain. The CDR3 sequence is CASSLGAGAQHF. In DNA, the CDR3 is TGTGCCAGCAGCTTGGGTGCCGGGGCCCAGCATTTT.